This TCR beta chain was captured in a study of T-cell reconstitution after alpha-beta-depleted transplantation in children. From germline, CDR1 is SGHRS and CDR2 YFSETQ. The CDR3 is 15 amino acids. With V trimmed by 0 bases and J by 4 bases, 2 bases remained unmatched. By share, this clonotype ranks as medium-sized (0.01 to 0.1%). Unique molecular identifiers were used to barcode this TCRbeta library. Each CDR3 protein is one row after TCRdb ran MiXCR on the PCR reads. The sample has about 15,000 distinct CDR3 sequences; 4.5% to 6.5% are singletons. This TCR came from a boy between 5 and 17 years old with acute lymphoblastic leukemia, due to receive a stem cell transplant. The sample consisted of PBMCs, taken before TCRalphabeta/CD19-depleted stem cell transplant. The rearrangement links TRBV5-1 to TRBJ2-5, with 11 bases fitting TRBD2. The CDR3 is CASSLVTSGRETQYF. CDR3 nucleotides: TGCGCCAGCAGCTTGGTAACTAGCGGGAGAGAGACCCAGTACTTC.